The 6 T cell receptor beta chains reported below all come from one sample, sequenced in a study of blood T cell repertoires in COVID-19. Profiled with immunoSEQ multiplex PCR; TCRdb holds only in-frame clones, not every one. In the table there are around 100,000 clones, roughly 86% of which are singletons. Material for sequencing was peripheral blood. These receptors came from an older woman with acute or convalescent COVID-19.

The rearrangement uses TRBV19 and TRBJ1-2, with 9 bases matching TRBD1. The germline gives CDR1 LNHDA, CDR2 SQIVND (reference sequence). J lost 3 bases, V lost 5 bases, and 7 bases had no gene match. This CDR3 region has 15 residues. The DNA of the CDR3 is TGTGCCAGTAGTCTTACAGGGGGCGCGGACTATGGCTACACCTTC. It specifies CASSLTGGADYGYTF.

The J gene is TRBJ2-3, the V gene TRBV6-5; D may be TRBD2 (5 bases). Germline CDR1 and CDR2: MNHEY and SVGAGI. The V gene lost 6 bases and the J gene lost 6 bases, with 13 bases spanning the gap. There are 13 residues in the CDR3. CDR3 nucleotide sequence: TGTGCCAGCAGCCAACCTCCGGGGGATACGCAGTATTTT. Encoded protein: CASSQPPGDTQYF.

The chain employs TRBV4-2 and TRBJ1-2, with a possible D match to TRBD1 (5 bases). This CDR3 region has 15 residues. Germline V gene lookup returns CDR1 LGHNA and CDR2 YNFKEQ. The V and J ends lost 1 base and 0 bases respectively, with 9 bases between them. The CDR3 DNA reads as TGTGCCAGCAGCCAAGGGGGCGGCTCTAACTATGGCTACACCTTC. Amino acids: CASSQGGGSNYGYTF.

The rearrangement joins TRBV5-1 to TRBJ2-2; D is perhaps TRBD1 (6 bases). The CDR3 extends over 16 amino acids. Germline V lookup: CDR1 SGHRS, CDR2 YFSETQ. Trimming pared 0 bases from V and 1 base from J, leaving 10 bases between. The CDR3 nucleotides are TGCGCCAGCAGCTTGGCAGGACAGAGGAACACCGGGGAGCTGTTTTTT. Amino acids: CASSLAGQRNTGELFF.

This chain connects TRBV30 to TRBJ1-6; 8 positions agree with TRBD1. There are 15 residues in the CDR3. Unmatched junction bases numbered 11, after V lost 4 bases and J lost 9 bases. CDR1 and CDR2 (germline): GTSNPN, SVGIG (reference sequence). CDR3 sequence (DNA): TGTGCCTGGATGTATGGTGGGACAGGTCCTTCACCCCTCCACTTT. Encoded protein: CAWMYGGTGPSPLHF. The variable domain in full, completed from reference TRBV30 and TRBJ1-6, reads SQTIHQWPATLVQPVGSPLSLECTVEGTSNPNLYWYRQAAGRGLQLLFYSVGIGQISSEVPQNLSASRPQDRQFILSSKKLLLSDSGFYLCAWMYGGTGPSPLHFGNGTRLTVT.

The rearrangement joins TRBV28 to TRBJ1-4; the D gene is possibly TRBD1 (6 bases). The CDR3 loop spans 15 amino acids. Germline lookup yields CDR1 MDHEN and CDR2 SYDVKM. V lost 10 bases, J lost 4 bases, and 19 bases lay in between. This chain's CDR3 is CATSRGGMGNEKLFF. CDR3 in DNA: TGTGCCACCTCGCGGGGGGGCATGGGTAATGAAAAACTGTTTTTT.